This passage covers 21 T cell receptor beta chains from one sample sequenced in a study of shared clonotypes between healthy human individuals. Sequenced by immunoSEQ multiplex PCR; TCRdb stores in-frame clones only, minus some. The sample has 2 million to 2.5 million clones; roughly 92% are singletons. The specimen was naive CD4+ T cells from PBMCs. Subset in this sample: CD45RA+ positively selected. These receptors were collected from a man younger than 35 in good health. Some clones in this sample may be carry-over from other donors' samples.

This chain joins TRBV6-5 and TRBJ1-2; a possible D gene is TRBD1 (6 bases). In germline, CDR1 is MNHEY, CDR2 SVGAGI. The CDR3 totals 15 residues. The germline V and J ends were trimmed by 6 bases and 0 bases, with 14 bases remaining between them. The CDR3 spells CASRSDRRTNYGYTF. As DNA, the CDR3 is TGTGCCAGCAGGTCAGACAGGCGGACTAACTATGGCTACACCTTC.

The V and J genes are TRBV6-1 and TRBJ2-7, with TRBD2 as a possible D gene (5 bases). The V gene lost 6 bases and the J gene lost 4 bases, with 16 bases spanning the gap. The germline V gene has CDR1 MNHNS and CDR2 SASEGT. The CDR3 runs 14 residues. CDR3 coding DNA: TGTGCCAGCAGGAGAGGGCCCTTTGTTTACGAGCAGTACTTC. Its translation: CASRRGPFVYEQYF.

The chain joins TRBV9 to TRBJ2-5; 7 bases align to TRBD1. Trimming removed 4 bases from V and 5 bases from J; junction bases left unmatched: 8. Germline assignment: CDR1 SGDLS and CDR2 YYNGEE. The CDR3 length is 14 residues. The CDR3 region has the DNA TGTGCCAGCAGCCCGCGTACGACAGGGGAGACCCAGTACTTC. It translates to CASSPRTTGETQYF.

The chain employs TRBV6-5 and TRBJ1-2; D is uncertain. V lost 6 bases and J 9 bases, leaving 11 bases between the germline ends. The germline CDR1 and CDR2 sequences are MNHEY and SVGAGI. This CDR3 is built from 11 residues. The CDR3 sequence is CASSTGSSYTF. In nucleotides, the CDR3 is TGTGCCAGCAGCACCGGTTCTAGCTACACCTTC.

The chain joins TRBV5-1 to TRBJ1-2, with TRBD1 as a possible D gene (6 bases). The CDR3 sequence is 15 residues long. Germline V lookup: CDR1 SGHRS, CDR2 YFSETQ. The ends were cut back, 6 bases at V and 1 base at J, with 16 bases in the middle. The CDR3 reads CASTRGAPLNYGYTF. Here the CDR3 DNA reads TGCGCCAGCACCAGGGGCGCCCCACTTAACTATGGCTACACCTTC.

As regards this clone: The same CDR3 arises from other DNA sequences in this sample as well. The chain links TRBV5-1 to TRBJ2-3; D might be TRBD1 or TRBD2, each matching 5 bases. V lost 0 bases and J lost 0, with 8 bases in between. CDR1 SGHRS and CDR2 YFSETQ come from the germline V gene. The length of the CDR3 is 15 residues. CDR3 residues: CASSLGGTSTDTQYF. As DNA, the CDR3 is TGCGCCAGCAGCTTGGGGGGGACCAGCACAGATACGCAGTATTTT. Based on the CDR3 plus reference TRBV5-1 and TRBJ2-3, the full variable domain is KAGVTQTPRYLIKTRGQQVTLSCSPISGHRSVSWYQQTPGQGLQFLFEYFSETQRNKGNFPGRFSGRQFSNSRSEMNVSTLELGDSALYLCASSLGGTSTDTQYFGPGTRLTVL.

This clone has more than one count but fewer than ten. The chain links TRBV10-2 to TRBJ1-2; D might be TRBD1 (5 bases). V dropped 7 bases and J dropped 3 bases, with 12 bases sitting between them. This CDR3 region has 13 residues. Germline V gives CDR1 WSHSY, CDR2 SAAADI. The CDR3 loop is CASTPRRDYGYTF. The DNA for the CDR3 is TGCGCCAGCACCCCGCGCAGGGACTATGGCTACACCTTC.

The rearrangement joins TRBV2 to TRBJ2-4; no clear D gene. Germline values: CDR1 SNHLY, CDR2 FYNNEI. The CDR3 sequence is 12 residues long. Trimming took 2 bases from V and 7 from J, leaving 6 bases between them. CDR3 DNA sequence: TGTGCCAGCAGTGAATCGAGGAACATTCAGTACTTC. Translation gives CASSESRNIQYF. Looking up the rest from reference TRBV2 and TRBJ2-4 gives the full variable domain: EPEVTQTPSHQVTQMGQEVILRCVPISNHLYFYWYRQILGQKVEFLVSFYNNEISEKSEIFDDQFSVERPDGSNFTLKIRSTKLEDSAMYFCASSESRNIQYFGAGTRLSVL.

In regard to this clone: Other DNA sequences in this specimen translate into the identical CDR3. The chain carries TRBV6-5 and TRBJ1-1, with TRBD1 matching 8 bases. Unmatched junction bases numbered 3, after V lost 2 bases and J lost 4 bases. This CDR3 has 14 amino acids. Germline loops: CDR1 MNHEY, CDR2 SVGAGI. The CDR3 loop is CASSYRTGRTEAFF. CDR3 DNA: TGTGCCAGCAGTTACCGGACAGGGCGCACTGAAGCTTTCTTT.

This chain joins TRBV10-3 and TRBJ1-4; 9 nucleotides match TRBD1. Unmatched junction bases numbered 9, after V lost 9 bases and J lost 7 bases. The CDR3 runs to 14 residues. Per germline, CDR1 ENHRY and CDR2 SYGVKD. The CDR3 region is CAISGRDRAEKLFF. The CDR3, as DNA: TGTGCCATAAGCGGGCGGGACAGGGCTGAAAAACTGTTTTTT.

V gene TRBV18 combines with J gene TRBJ2-5; D is uncertain. Germline loops: CDR1 KGHSH, CDR2 LQKENI. The CDR3 loop spans 14 amino acids. V lost 2 bases and J 1 base, leaving 8 bases between the germline ends. The CDR3 DNA sequence: TGTGCCAGCTCACCAGTGACCTCCCAAGAGACCCAGTACTTC. This sequence encodes CASSPVTSQETQYF.

The chain is built from TRBV10-3 and TRBJ2-7, with TRBD2 identical over 10 bases. CDR1 is ENHRY, CDR2 SYGVKD, per germline. The CDR3 has 15 residues. J was trimmed by 5 bases and V by 5 bases; bases with no gene match: 9. The CDR3, as DNA: TGTGCCATCAGTTCCGGGACTAGCGCTACAAACGAGCAGTACTTC. It yields the protein CAISSGTSATNEQYF.

This clone has only one observation. Other DNA sequences in the sample encode the same CDR3. V gene TRBV11-2 combines with J gene TRBJ2-1, with D perhaps TRBD2 (5 bases). The CDR3 spans 15 residues. Germline CDR1 and CDR2: SGHAT and FQNNGV. V was shortened by 1 base and J by 1 base, with 8 bases between the two germline ends. CDR3 protein: CASSLGGLSYNEQFF. The CDR3 DNA sequence: TGTGCCAGCAGCTTAGGCGGACTGTCCTACAATGAGCAGTTCTTC.

This sequence joins TRBV9 and TRBJ2-5; 8 nucleotides align to TRBD1. CDR1 is SGDLS, CDR2 YYNGEE, per germline. V shed 4 bases and J 9 bases; nucleotides not matched to a gene: 14. The CDR3 loop spans 15 amino acids. The CDR3 sequence is CASSPGQGAVQAQYF. The CDR3 nucleotides read TGTGCCAGCAGCCCCGGCCAGGGGGCGGTTCAGGCCCAGTACTTC.

In its sample, this clone was seen once. The chain employs TRBV5-1 and TRBJ2-3; D may correspond to TRBD1 or TRBD2 (5 bases each). Germline lookup yields CDR1 SGHRS and CDR2 YFSETQ. V lost 2 bases to trimming and J lost 6 bases, with 13 bases between them. The CDR3 length is 14 residues. The CDR3 DNA is TGCGCCAGCAGCTTTCGACGGGGCCCGGATACGCAGTATTTT. Translation: CASSFRRGPDTQYF.

The V and J genes are TRBV29-1 and TRBJ2-7; 12 bases fit TRBD1. The CDR3 totals 13 residues. V lost 6 bases to trimming and J lost 2 bases; unmatched junction nucleotides: 2. Germline V gene sequence: CDR1 SQVTM, CDR2 ANQGSEA. As DNA, the CDR3 is TGCAGCGTGGGACAGGGGGCCCCCTACGAGCAGTACTTC. Translation: CSVGQGAPYEQYF.

The genes are TRBV28 and TRBJ2-7; D is tentatively TRBD1 or TRBD2 (5 bases each). There are 16 residues in the CDR3. Between the trimmed V and J ends, which lost 5 bases and 0 bases, there was a span of 17 bases. CDR1 is MDHEN, CDR2 SYDVKM, per germline. CDR3: CASSPLGVRSSYEQYF. The CDR3 bases are TGTGCCAGCAGTCCGCTGGGGGTTAGGAGCTCCTACGAGCAGTACTTC.

This chain links TRBV11-2 with TRBJ2-3; the D gene could be TRBD1 or TRBD2 (5 bases each). Germline lookup yields CDR1 SGHAT and CDR2 FQNNGV. This CDR3 is 16 amino acids long. Trimming took 5 bases from V and 0 from J, leaving 15 bases between them. The CDR3 coding sequence is TGTGCCAGCAGCCCCCTAGGGGCGGGCAGCACAGATACGCAGTATTTT. It encodes CASSPLGAGSTDTQYF.

This chain joins TRBV30 and TRBJ2-5; 11 bases are a match to TRBD2. V was clipped by 0 bases and J by 0 bases; unmatched bases: 15. The CDR3 has 20 residues. Germline CDR1 GTSNPN, CDR2 SVGIG (reference sequence). CDR3 amino acids: CAWSVKFSGRAHSYQETQYF. The CDR3 nucleotides read TGTGCCTGGAGTGTAAAGTTTAGCGGGAGGGCCCACTCGTACCAAGAGACCCAGTACTTC. The full variable domain, completed using reference TRBV30 and TRBJ2-5, is SQTIHQWPATLVQPVGSPLSLECTVEGTSNPNLYWYRQAAGRGLQLLFYSVGIGQISSEVPQNLSASRPQDRQFILSSKKLLLSDSGFYLCAWSVKFSGRAHSYQETQYFGPGTRLLVL.

The rearrangement uses TRBV6-6 and TRBJ1-6; D possibly corresponds to TRBD1 (6 bases). CDR1 MNHNY and CDR2 SVGAGI come from the germline V gene (reference sequence). CDR3 size: 16 residues. V lost 6 bases and J lost 5, with 17 bases in between. The CDR3 region is CASRRPNRDNNSPLHF. CDR3 in DNA: TGTGCCAGCAGGCGACCCAACAGGGACAATAATTCACCCCTCCACTTT.

V usage is TRBV5-4 and J usage is TRBJ2-7; 7 positions agree with TRBD1. Per the germline V gene, CDR1 is SGHNT and CDR2 is YYREEE (reference sequence). V was pared by 0 bases and J by 6 bases, with 9 bases of the junction left unmatched. The CDR3 is 15 amino acids. The CDR3 spells CASSLATGDPREQYF. DNA for the CDR3: TGTGCCAGCAGCTTGGCCACAGGGGACCCTCGCGAGCAGTACTTC.